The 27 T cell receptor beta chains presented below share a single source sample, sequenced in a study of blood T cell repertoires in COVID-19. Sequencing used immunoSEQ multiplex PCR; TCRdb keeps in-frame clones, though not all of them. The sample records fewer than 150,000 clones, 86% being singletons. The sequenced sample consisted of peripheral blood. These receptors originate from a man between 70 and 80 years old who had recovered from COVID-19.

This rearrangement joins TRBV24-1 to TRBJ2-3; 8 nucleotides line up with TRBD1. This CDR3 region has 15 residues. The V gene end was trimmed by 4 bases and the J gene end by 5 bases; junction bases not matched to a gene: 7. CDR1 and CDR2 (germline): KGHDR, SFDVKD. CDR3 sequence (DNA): TGTGCCACCAGTGACCCGGACAGGGACCAAGATACGCAGTATTTT. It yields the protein CATSDPDRDQDTQYF.

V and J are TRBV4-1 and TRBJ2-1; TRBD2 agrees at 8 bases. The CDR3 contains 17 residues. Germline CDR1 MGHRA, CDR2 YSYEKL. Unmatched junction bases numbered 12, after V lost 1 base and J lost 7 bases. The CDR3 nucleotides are TGCGCCAGCAGCCAAGGCCGGGCTAGCGGGCCCCGGAATGAGCAGTTCTTC. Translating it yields CASSQGRASGPRNEQFF.

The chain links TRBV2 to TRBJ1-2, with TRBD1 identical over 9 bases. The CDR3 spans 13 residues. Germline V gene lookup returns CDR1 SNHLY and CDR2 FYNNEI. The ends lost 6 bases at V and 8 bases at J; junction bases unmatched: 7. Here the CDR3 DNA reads TGTGCCAGCAGGGGGGGGACAGGGTCGGGCTACACCTTC. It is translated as CASRGGTGSGYTF.

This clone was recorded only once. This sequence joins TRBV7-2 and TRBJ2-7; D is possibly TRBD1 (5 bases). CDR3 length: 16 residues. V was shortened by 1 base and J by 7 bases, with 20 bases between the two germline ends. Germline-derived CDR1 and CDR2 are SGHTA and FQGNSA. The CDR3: CASSLGSRDRLYEQYF. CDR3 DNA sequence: TGTGCCAGCAGCTTAGGTTCCAGGGATCGGCTATATGAGCAGTACTTC.

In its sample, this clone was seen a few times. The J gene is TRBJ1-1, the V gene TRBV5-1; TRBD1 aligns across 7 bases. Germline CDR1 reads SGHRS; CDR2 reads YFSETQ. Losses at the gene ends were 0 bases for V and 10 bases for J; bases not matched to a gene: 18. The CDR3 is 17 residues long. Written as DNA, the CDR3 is TGCGCCAGCAGCTTGGGTGGTACAGGGGCCCAACAAATTGGAGCTTTCTTT. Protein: CASSLGGTGAQQIGAFF.

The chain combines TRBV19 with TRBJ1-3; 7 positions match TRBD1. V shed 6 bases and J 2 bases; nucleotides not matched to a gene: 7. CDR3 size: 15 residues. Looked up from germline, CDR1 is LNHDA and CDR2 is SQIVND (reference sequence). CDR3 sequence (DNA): TGTGCCAGTAGACCACAGGGGCGGCCTGGAAACACCATATATTTT. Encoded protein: CASRPQGRPGNTIYF.

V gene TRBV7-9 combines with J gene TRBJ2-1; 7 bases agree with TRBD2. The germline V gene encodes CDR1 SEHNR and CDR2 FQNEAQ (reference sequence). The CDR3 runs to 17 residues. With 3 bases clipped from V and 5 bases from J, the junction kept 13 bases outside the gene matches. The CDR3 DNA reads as TGTGCCAGCAGCTTCCGCGTCGGTAGCGGGCAAAACAATGAGCAGTTCTTC. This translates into CASSFRVGSGQNNEQFF.

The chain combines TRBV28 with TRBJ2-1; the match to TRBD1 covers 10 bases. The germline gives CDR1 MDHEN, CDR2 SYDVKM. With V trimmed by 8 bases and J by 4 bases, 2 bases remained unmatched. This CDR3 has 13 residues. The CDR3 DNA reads TGTGCCAGCCTGGGACAGGGGTACAATGAGCAGTTCTTC. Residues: CASLGQGYNEQFF.

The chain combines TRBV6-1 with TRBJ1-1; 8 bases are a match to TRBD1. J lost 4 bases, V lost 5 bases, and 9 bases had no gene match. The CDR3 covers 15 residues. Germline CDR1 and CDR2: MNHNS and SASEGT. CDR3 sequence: CASSPVDRAGTEAFF. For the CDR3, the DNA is TGTGCCAGCAGTCCCGTGGACAGGGCGGGCACTGAAGCTTTCTTT.

DNA of the CDR3: TGTGCCACCAGCAGAGAAATAGATCAGCCCCAGCATTTT. Protein product: CATSREIDQPQHF. The V call is TRBV15, the J call TRBJ1-5; no clear D gene. CDR1 LNHNV and CDR2 YYDKDF come from the germline V gene (reference sequence). Between the trimmed V and J ends, which lost 0 bases and 5 bases, there was a span of 5 bases. CDR3 length equals 13 residues.

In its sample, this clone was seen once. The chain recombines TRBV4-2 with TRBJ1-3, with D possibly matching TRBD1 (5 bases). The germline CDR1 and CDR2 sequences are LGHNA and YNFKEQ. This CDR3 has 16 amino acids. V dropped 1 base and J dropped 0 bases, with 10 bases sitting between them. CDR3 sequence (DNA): TGTGCCAGCAGCCAAGTTTCCAGGGACTCTGGAAACACCATATATTTT. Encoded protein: CASSQVSRDSGNTIYF.

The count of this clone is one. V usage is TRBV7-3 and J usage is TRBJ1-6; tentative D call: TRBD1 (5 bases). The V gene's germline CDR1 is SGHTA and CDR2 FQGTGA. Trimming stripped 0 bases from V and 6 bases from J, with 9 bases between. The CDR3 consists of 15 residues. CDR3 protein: CASSLTGAGNSPLHF. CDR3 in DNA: TGTGCCAGCAGCTTAACAGGGGCAGGTAATTCACCCCTCCACTTT. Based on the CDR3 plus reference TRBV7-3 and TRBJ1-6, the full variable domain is GAGVSQTPSNKVTEKGKYVELRCDPISGHTALYWYRQSLGQGPEFLIYFQGTGAADDSGLPNDRFFAVRPEGSVSTLKIQRTERGDSAVYLCASSLTGAGNSPLHFGNGTRLTVT.

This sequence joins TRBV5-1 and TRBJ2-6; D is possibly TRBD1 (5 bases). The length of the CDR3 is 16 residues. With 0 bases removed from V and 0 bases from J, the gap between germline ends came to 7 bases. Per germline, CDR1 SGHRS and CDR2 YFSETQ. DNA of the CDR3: TGCGCCAGCAGCTTGGTTCAGGGCTCTGGGGCCAACGTCCTGACTTTC. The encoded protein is CASSLVQGSGANVLTF.

CDR3 region: CASRGGTSGSYEQYF. The CDR3, as DNA: TGTGCCAGCAGGGGGGGGACTAGCGGGAGTTACGAGCAGTACTTC. The chain combines TRBV2 with TRBJ2-7, with TRBD2 identical over 14 bases. With V trimmed by 6 bases and J by 4 bases, 5 bases remained unmatched. Germline V CDR1 and CDR2: SNHLY, FYNNEI. The CDR3 is 15 amino acids.

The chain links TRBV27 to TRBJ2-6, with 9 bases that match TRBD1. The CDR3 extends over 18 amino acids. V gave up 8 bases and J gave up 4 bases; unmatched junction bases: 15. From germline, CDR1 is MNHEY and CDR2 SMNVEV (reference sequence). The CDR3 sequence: CASQGGRDREYGANVLTF. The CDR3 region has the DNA TGTGCCAGCCAGGGGGGCCGGGACAGGGAATACGGGGCCAACGTCCTGACTTTC.

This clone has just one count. The CDR3 loop is CASAPGTSNNEQFF. CDR3 bases: TGTGCCAGCGCCCCCGGGACTAGTAACAATGAGCAGTTCTTC. The rearrangement uses TRBV27 and TRBJ2-1; 8 bases fit TRBD2. The V gene end was trimmed by 8 bases and the J gene end by 5 bases; junction bases not matched to a gene: 8. There are 14 residues in the CDR3. Germline V gives CDR1 MNHEY, CDR2 SMNVEV (reference sequence).

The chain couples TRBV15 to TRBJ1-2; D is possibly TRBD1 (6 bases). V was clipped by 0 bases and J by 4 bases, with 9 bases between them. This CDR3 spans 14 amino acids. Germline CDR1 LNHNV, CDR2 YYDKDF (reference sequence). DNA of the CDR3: TGTGCCACCAGCAGAGAAACAGGGTTCTATGGCTACACCTTC. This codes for CATSRETGFYGYTF.

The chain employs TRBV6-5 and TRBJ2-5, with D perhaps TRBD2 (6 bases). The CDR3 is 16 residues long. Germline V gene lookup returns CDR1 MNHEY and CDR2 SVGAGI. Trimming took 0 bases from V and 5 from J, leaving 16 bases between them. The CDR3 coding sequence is TGTGCCAGCAGTTACTCGAGTCGGCGGGGCAAGGAGACCCAGTACTTC. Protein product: CASSYSSRRGKETQYF.

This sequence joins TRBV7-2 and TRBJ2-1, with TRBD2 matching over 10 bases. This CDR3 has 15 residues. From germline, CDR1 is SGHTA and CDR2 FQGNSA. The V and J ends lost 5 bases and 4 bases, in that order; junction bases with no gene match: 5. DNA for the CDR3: TGTGCCAGCAGCCCCCAGCGGGGGGGATACAATGAGCAGTTCTTC. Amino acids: CASSPQRGGYNEQFF. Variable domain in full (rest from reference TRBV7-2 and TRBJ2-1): GAGVSQSPSNKVTEKGKDVELRCDPISGHTALYWYRQSLGQGLEFLIYFQGNSAPDKSGLPSDRFSAERTGGSVSTLTIQRTQQEDSAVYLCASSPQRGGYNEQFFGPGTRLTVL.

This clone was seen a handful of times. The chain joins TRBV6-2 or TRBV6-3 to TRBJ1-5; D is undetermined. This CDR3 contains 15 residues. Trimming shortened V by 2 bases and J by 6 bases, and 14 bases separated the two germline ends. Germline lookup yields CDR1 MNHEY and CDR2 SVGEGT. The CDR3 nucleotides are TGTGCCAGCAGTTACGCAGGTGAGGGAGGTCAGCCCCAGCATTTT. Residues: CASSYAGEGGQPQHF.

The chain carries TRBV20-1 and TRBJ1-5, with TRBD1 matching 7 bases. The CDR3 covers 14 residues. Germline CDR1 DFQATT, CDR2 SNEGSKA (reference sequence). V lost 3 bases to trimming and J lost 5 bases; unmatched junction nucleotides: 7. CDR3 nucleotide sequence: TGCAGTGCTAGTGGCGACAGGGTGGATCAGCCCCAGCATTTT. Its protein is CSASGDRVDQPQHF.

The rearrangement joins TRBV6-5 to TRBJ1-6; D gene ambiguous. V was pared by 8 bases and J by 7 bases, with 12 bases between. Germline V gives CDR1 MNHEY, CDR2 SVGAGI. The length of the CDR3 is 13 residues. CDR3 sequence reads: CASGRTVNSPLHF. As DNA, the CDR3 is TGTGCCAGCGGGAGGACGGTAAATTCACCCCTCCACTTT.

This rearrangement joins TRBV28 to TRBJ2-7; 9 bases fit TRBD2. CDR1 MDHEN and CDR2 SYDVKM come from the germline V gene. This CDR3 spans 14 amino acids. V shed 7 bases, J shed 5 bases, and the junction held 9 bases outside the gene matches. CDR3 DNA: TGTGCCAGCATCGCTAGCGGGGCAGCTCACGAGCAGTACTTC. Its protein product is CASIASGAAHEQYF.

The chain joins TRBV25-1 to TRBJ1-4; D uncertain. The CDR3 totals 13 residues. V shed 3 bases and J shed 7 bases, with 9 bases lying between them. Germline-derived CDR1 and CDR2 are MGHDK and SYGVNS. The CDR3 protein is CASSEFFFEKLFF. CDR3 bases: TGTGCCAGCAGTGAGTTTTTCTTTGAAAAACTGTTTTTT.

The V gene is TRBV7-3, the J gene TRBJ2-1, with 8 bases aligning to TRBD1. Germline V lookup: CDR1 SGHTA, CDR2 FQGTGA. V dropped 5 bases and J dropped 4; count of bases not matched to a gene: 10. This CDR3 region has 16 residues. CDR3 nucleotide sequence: TGTGCCAGCAGCGCCCTGGGACAGGAAATTTACAATGAGCAGTTCTTC. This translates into CASSALGQEIYNEQFF.

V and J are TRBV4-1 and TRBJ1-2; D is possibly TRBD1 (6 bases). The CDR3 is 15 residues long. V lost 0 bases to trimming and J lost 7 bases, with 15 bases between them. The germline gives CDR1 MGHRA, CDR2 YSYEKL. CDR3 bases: TGCGCCAGCAGCCAAGATCGACGGACAGTTACTGGCTACACCTTC. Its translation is CASSQDRRTVTGYTF.

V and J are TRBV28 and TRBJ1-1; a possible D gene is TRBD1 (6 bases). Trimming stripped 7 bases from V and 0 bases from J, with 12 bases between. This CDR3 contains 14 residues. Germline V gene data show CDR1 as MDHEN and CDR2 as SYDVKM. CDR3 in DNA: TGTGCCAGCATTCGGGCAGGGGTGAACACTGAAGCTTTCTTT. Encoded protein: CASIRAGVNTEAFF.